This T cell receptor beta chain was identified in a study of blood T cell repertoires in COVID-19. Study information: Spain, Italy and the United States supplied samples that represented acute and convalescent COVID-19. PBMCs, B-cell-depleted T cells, or T cells provided the cDNA or gDNA that made up the material.

The germline gives CDR1 SGHAT, CDR2 FQNNGV. CDR3 length: 15 amino acids. V was cut by 6 bases and J by 3 bases, with 17 bases left in between. Original handling: Amplification of reference gene primers was used by the study to estimate nucleated cell counts. Libraries were prepared by immunoSEQ multiplex PCR; TCRdb keeps only in-frame clonotypes and omits some of them. V, J and clone size were drawn from that table, and D and trimming were deduced from the DNA. Among 70,000 or so clones listed, about 88% were seen once. The sample was peripheral blood. This sequence originates from a man aged 50 to 59 with acute or convalescent COVID-19. V usage is TRBV11-2 and J usage is TRBJ1-1; possible D gene TRBD1, 5 bases. The chain's CDR3 is CASSRSRGRDTEAFF. For the CDR3, the DNA is TGTGCCAGCAGTCGATCGCGGGGGAGGGACACTGAAGCTTTCTTT. Variable domain in full (rest from reference TRBV11-2 and TRBJ1-1): EAGVAQSPRYKIIEKRQSVAFWCNPISGHATLYWYQQILGQGPKLLIQFQNNGVVDDSQLPKDRFSAERLKGVDSTLKIQPAKLEDSAVYLCASSRSRGRDTEAFFGQGTRLTVV.